This TCR beta chain was recorded in a study of shared clonotypes between healthy human individuals. Study background: Researchers assigned three CD4 naive, three CD4 memory, two CD8 naive and one CD8 memory plate to each donor. Study-wide points: Relative to memory subsets, naive subsets generally showed larger estimated richness.

Comment on this clone: What it recognizes is unknown.

Genomic DNA of every subset was divided equally among multiple immunoSEQ plates. Sequencing was performed with immunoSEQ multiplex PCR; in TCRdb, only in-frame clones are kept and a portion is missing. Of some 1,100,000 clones listed, 75% to 85% are singletons. V gave up 4 bases and J gave up 7 bases; unmatched junction bases: 7. CDR3 length: 16 residues. Germline loops: CDR1 SGHVS, CDR2 FQNEAQ. Donors comprised only Caucasian adults living in Nashville, Tennessee. This TCR was sampled from a man younger than 35 in good health. Some clones in this sample may be carry-over from other donors' samples. Specimen: memory CD4+ T cells from PBMCs. Subset: CD45RA-negative fraction. The genes are TRBV7-8 and TRBJ2-1, with TRBD2 matching 13 bases. This chain's CDR3 is CASSSRTSGSGNEQFF. DNA for the CDR3: TGTGCCAGCAGCTCTCGGACTAGCGGGAGTGGAAATGAGCAGTTCTTC.